These 22 T cell receptor beta chains came from one sample sequenced in a study of cytomegalovirus exposure and HLA in healthy donors (dated by TCRdb to about 2017). Libraries came from the immunoSEQ multiplex PCR assay. For the multiplex PCR, a mixture combining 60 forward primers for TCR Vbeta segments and 13 reverse primers for TCR Jbeta segments was used. TCRdb mirrors the immuneACCESS table, restricted to in-frame sequences. Some clones are absent from its copies; in checked studies, under half trace to an unresolved V gene, and the reason for the others is unknown. For this sample there are fewer than 130,000 clones; 60% to 85% appear just once. Of the sample, roughly 5.6% is held by the ten largest clones. The specimen was PBMCs. The receptors derive from a female donor in good health and CMV-seropositive.

This chain connects TRBV18 to TRBJ1-1, with D possibly matching TRBD1 (5 bases). Looked up from germline, CDR1 is KGHSH and CDR2 is LQKENI. The length of the CDR3 is 13 residues. V was pared by 3 bases and J by 10 bases, with 15 bases between. The CDR3, as DNA: TGTGCCAGCTCACCTCAGGGCACGGCGGTAGCTTTCTTT. Its protein is CASSPQGTAVAFF.

Concerning this clone: Its ends do not fully match the called genes, so a read error is possible. CDR3 sequence reads: CASSLMGQSYNEQLF. CDR3 coding DNA: TGTGCCAGCAGTTTAATGGGACAGAGCTACAATGAGCAGCTCTTC. The chain links TRBV28 to TRBJ2-1; 7 nucleotides agree with TRBD1. Germline CDR1 reads MDHEN; CDR2 reads SYDVKM. The CDR3 is 15 residues long. The whole variable domain, filled in from reference TRBV28 and TRBJ2-1, reads DVKVTQSSRYLVKRTGEKVFLECVQDMDHENMFWYRQDPGLGLRLIYFSYDVKMKEKGDIPEGYSVSREKKERFSLILESASTNQTSMYLCASSLMGQSYNEQLFGPGTRLTVL.

CDR3 in amino acids: CASSQPGGYEQYF. CDR3 sequence (DNA): TGCGCCAGCAGCCAGCCCGGCGGCTACGAGCAGTACTTC. The gene calls are TRBV4-1 and TRBJ2-7; D is uncertain. The CDR3 extends over 13 amino acids. The germline CDR1 and CDR2 sequences are MGHRA and YSYEKL. V was cut by 3 bases and J by 3 bases, with 9 bases left in between.

The chain joins TRBV5-1 to TRBJ2-1; 13 nucleotides line up with TRBD2. CDR1 is SGHRS and CDR2 is YFSETQ in the germline V gene. J gave up 5 bases and V 2 bases, and 1 base lay outside the gene matches. The CDR3 is 15 residues long. CDR3 loop: CASSLTSGGDNEQFF. CDR3 in DNA: TGCGCCAGCAGCTTAACTAGCGGGGGGGACAATGAGCAGTTCTTC.

The rearrangement links TRBV5-5 to TRBJ2-3; D possibly corresponds to TRBD2 (6 bases). V gave up 2 bases and J gave up 6 bases, with 10 bases separating them. The V gene's germline CDR1 is SGHKS and CDR2 YYEKEE (reference sequence). This CDR3 is built from 13 residues. Written as DNA, the CDR3 is TGTGCCAGCAGCTTAACCCTAGCGGATACGCAGTATTTT. This sequence encodes CASSLTLADTQYF.

Turning to this clone: The junction differs from germline at one of its ends, possibly a read error. The chain carries TRBV6-1 and TRBJ1-1; possibly TRBD1 for D (5 bases). CDR1 and CDR2 (germline): MNHNS, SASEGT. The CDR3 consists of 14 residues. Here the CDR3 reads CVSSVRAGTTEAFF. Written as DNA, the CDR3 is TGTGTCAGCAGTGTTAGGGCGGGGACCACTGAAGCTTTCTTT.

The CDR3 sequence: CASSGTGGRWAYGYTF. The CDR3 DNA follows: TGTGCCAGCAGCGGCACAGGGGGCCGATGGGCCTATGGCTACACCTTC. This chain uses TRBV2 with TRBJ1-2, with 9 bases fitting TRBD1. Unmatched junction bases numbered 12, after V lost 6 bases and J lost 4 bases. The CDR3 runs 16 residues. Germline CDR1 reads SNHLY; CDR2 reads FYNNEI.

In this sample, this clone turned up a few times. The gene calls are TRBV7-2 and TRBJ1-1; 7 bases match TRBD1. Germline V lookup: CDR1 SGHTA, CDR2 FQGNSA. The CDR3 spans 14 residues. The V gene end was trimmed by 5 bases and the J gene end by 5 bases; junction bases not matched to a gene: 8. The CDR3 sequence: CASSRGLGGTEAFF. The CDR3, as DNA: TGTGCCAGCAGCAGGGGGCTGGGGGGAACTGAAGCTTTCTTT.

This sequence joins TRBV6-5 and TRBJ1-2; a weak D match, TRBD1 (5 bases). Trimming stripped 6 bases from V and 2 bases from J, with 10 bases between. Germline values: CDR1 MNHEY, CDR2 SVGAGI. The CDR3 spans 13 residues. The CDR3 DNA sequence: TGTGCCAGCAGGCCAACAGGAAACTATGGCTACACCTTC. Translation gives CASRPTGNYGYTF.

There are a few counts of this clone. The CDR3 protein is CASSPGQAETQYF. The DNA for the CDR3 is TGTGCCAGCAGCCCAGGTCAAGCAGAGACCCAGTACTTC. The V and J genes are TRBV5-4 and TRBJ2-5; no firm D call. Trimming cost V 4 bases and J 4 bases, with 11 bases left between them. The CDR3 is 13 amino acids. The germline gives CDR1 SGHNT, CDR2 YYREEE (reference sequence).

The rearrangement links TRBV30 to TRBJ1-5; possibly TRBD1 for D (5 bases). Germline V gene lookup returns CDR1 GTSNPN and CDR2 SVGIG (reference sequence). This CDR3 contains 13 residues. V was trimmed by 1 base and J by 5 bases, leaving 9 bases between them. Here the CDR3 DNA reads TGTGCCTGGAGTGGGATGGGGCATCAGCCCCAGCATTTT. It is translated as CAWSGMGHQPQHF.

The chain's CDR3 is CASGLSYEQYF. Here the CDR3 DNA reads TGTGCCAGCGGGCTTTCCTACGAGCAGTACTTC. The chain employs TRBV28 and TRBJ2-7; D is ambiguous. V lost 8 bases to trimming and J lost 1 base, with 6 bases between them. This CDR3 is built from 11 residues. Germline values: CDR1 MDHEN, CDR2 SYDVKM.

This clone was seen more than once but under ten times. V is TRBV19 and J is TRBJ1-1, with 8 bases that match TRBD1. V lost 2 bases, J lost 10 bases, and 6 bases stayed unmatched. CDR3 length: 13 amino acids. Germline-derived CDR1 and CDR2 are LNHDA and SQIVND (reference sequence). CDR3 in amino acids: CASSIQQGARAFF. CDR3 bases: TGTGCCAGTAGTATACAGCAGGGGGCTAGAGCTTTCTTT. The full variable domain, with the rest looked up from reference TRBV19 and TRBJ1-1, is DGGITQSPKYLFRKEGQNVTLSCEQNLNHDAMYWYRQDPGQGLRLIYYSQIVNDFQKGDIAEGYSVSREKKESFPLTVTSAQKNPTAFYLCASSIQQGARAFFGQGTRLTVV.

V and J are TRBV5-4 and TRBJ1-2; D is possibly TRBD1 (6 bases). Trimming pared 5 bases from V and 8 bases from J, leaving 19 bases between. Germline lookup yields CDR1 SGHNT and CDR2 YYREEE (reference sequence). The CDR3 is 14 residues long. As DNA, the CDR3 is TGTGCCAGCAGACAGGACAGCCTCCCTATGGGCTACACCTTC. This gives the protein CASRQDSLPMGYTF.

V is TRBV11-1 and J is TRBJ2-7; 11 bases match TRBD2. The CDR3 runs 17 residues. V shed 1 base and J 9 bases; nucleotides not matched to a gene: 14. In germline, CDR1 is SGHAT, CDR2 FQDESV (reference sequence). In DNA, the CDR3 is TGTGCCAGCAGCTTAGTACGACTAGCGGGGACCAAAACGGTGCAGTACTTC. Residues: CASSLVRLAGTKTVQYF.

This clone occurred once. The CDR3 here is CASSPGDRGSTNEKLFF. The CDR3 nucleotides are TGCGCCAGCAGCCCGGGGGACAGGGGGTCAACTAATGAAAAACTGTTTTTT. The chain recombines TRBV5-1 with TRBJ1-4; 11 bases line up with TRBD1. Germline assignment: CDR1 SGHRS and CDR2 YFSETQ. Unmatched junction bases numbered 5, after V lost 4 bases and J lost 0 bases. CDR3 size: 17 residues.

The chain employs TRBV6-1 and TRBJ2-7; 7 bases line up with TRBD1. The V and J ends lost 2 bases and 3 bases, in that order; junction bases with no gene match: 13. The germline V gene encodes CDR1 MNHNS and CDR2 SASEGT. The CDR3 sequence is 17 residues long. CDR3 bases: TGTGCCAGCAGTGAAAATATATCAAGAGGGGGCTTCTACGAGCAGTACTTC. Residues: CASSENISRGGFYEQYF.

The chain combines TRBV6-5 with TRBJ2-7; TRBD1 is a possible D gene (6 bases). V lost 6 bases, J lost 5 bases, and 11 bases lay in between. The germline V gene encodes CDR1 MNHEY and CDR2 SVGAGI. The CDR3 consists of 12 residues. DNA for the CDR3: TGTGCCAGCAGGCCCAGGGGAAACGAGCAGTACTTC. It is translated as CASRPRGNEQYF.

CDR3 DNA: TGCAGCGTTCACAGGCTTATGAACACTGAAGCTTTCTTT. As protein: CSVHRLMNTEAFF. V gene TRBV29-1 combines with J gene TRBJ1-1; tentative D call: TRBD1 (5 bases). The germline gives CDR1 SQVTM, CDR2 ANQGSEA. Trimming cost V 5 bases and J 0 bases, with 10 bases left between them. The CDR3 is made up of 13 amino acids.

This chain links TRBV29-1 with TRBJ2-7; 10 bases align to TRBD2. The CDR3 is 16 residues long. Germline trimming cut 4 bases from V and 7 bases from J; bases unmatched to any gene: 16. Germline V gene data show CDR1 as SQVTM and CDR2 as ANQGSEA. This CDR3 is CSVGFSGRPVKVEQYF. The CDR3, as DNA: TGCAGCGTTGGGTTTAGCGGGAGGCCAGTTAAAGTGGAGCAGTACTTC.

The V call is TRBV2, the J call TRBJ2-3; the D gene is possibly TRBD1 (7 bases). The CDR3 is 15 residues long. Germline V gives CDR1 SNHLY, CDR2 FYNNEI. The V and J ends lost 4 bases and 2 bases respectively, with 13 bases between them. As DNA, the CDR3 is TGTGCCAGCAGTGTCCGCAGGGGGGCCACAGATACGCAGTATTTT. Protein sequence: CASSVRRGATDTQYF.

V gene TRBV27 combines with J gene TRBJ1-2, with 9 bases that match TRBD1. The CDR3 is 14 amino acids. The germline V gene encodes CDR1 MNHEY and CDR2 SMNVEV (reference sequence). V was pared by 5 bases and J by 6 bases, with 7 bases of the junction left unmatched. In DNA, the CDR3 is TGTGCCAGCAGTCCCGGACAGGGGTGGGATGGCTACACCTTC. Amino acid sequence: CASSPGQGWDGYTF.